The rows below give T cell receptor beta chains drawn from one sample of a study of shared clonotypes between healthy human individuals. Profiled with immunoSEQ multiplex PCR; TCRdb holds only in-frame clones, not every one. The table records hundreds of thousands of clones, 75% to 80% of them present only once. Sequencing was performed on PBMCs. Source of these receptors: a woman in her 40s in good health. Some clones in this sample may be carry-over from other donors' samples. CDR3s include the opening cysteine and the closing phenylalanine or tryptophan. D genes are given only for firm matches. A row's size may be missing; if present it is once, few, many or a size class.

size: -
V: TRBV20-1
length: 11
J: TRBJ1-1
D: TRBD1
DNA: TGCAGTGGAGGACAGGGGACTGAAGCTTTCTTT
CDR3: CSGGQGTEAFF

size: -
V: TRBV23-1
length: 11
J: TRBJ2-7
D: -
DNA: TGCGCCAGCAGTCGGGGGCGCGAGCAGTACTTC
CDR3: CASSRGREQYF

size: -
V: TRBV7-3
length: 15
J: TRBJ2-1
D: TRBD1
DNA: TGTGCCAGCAGCCCCGGGACAGGGGGCGAGAATGAGCAGTTCTTC
CDR3: CASSPGTGGENEQFF

size: -
V: TRBV5-1
length: 14
J: TRBJ1-2
D: -
DNA: TGCGCCAGCAGCTTTTACAGGGAAGGGAACGGCTACACCTTC
CDR3: CASSFYREGNGYTF

size: -
V: TRBV18
length: 13
J: TRBJ2-1
D: -
DNA: TGTGCCAGCTCACCTGGCGGGCGCCTTGAGCAGTTCTTC
CDR3: CASSPGGRLEQFF

size: -
V: TRBV30
length: 15
J: TRBJ2-7
D: TRBD2
DNA: TGTGCCTGGAGTGTACTTATCGGGGAGGGCCACGAGCAGTACTTC
CDR3: CAWSVLIGEGHEQYF

size: -
V: TRBV6-4
length: 13
J: TRBJ1-2
D: TRBD1
DNA: TGTGCCAGCAGTGACCAGGCGGGACAGTTTCAAACCTTC
CDR3: CASSDQAGQFQTF

size: -
V: TRBV2
length: 14
J: TRBJ2-7
D: TRBD2
DNA: TGTGCCAGCAGCGGGTGGGGGGGCTCCTACGAGCAGTACTTC
CDR3: CASSGWGGSYEQYF

size: -
V: TRBV30
length: 13
J: TRBJ1-2
D: -
DNA: TGTGCCTGGAGTGTTAGGGTATCCTATGGCTACACCTTC
CDR3: CAWSVRVSYGYTF

size: -
V: TRBV5-4
length: 14
J: TRBJ2-7
D: TRBD1
DNA: TGTGCCAGCAGCACGGACAGGGAAGACTACGAGCAGTACTTC
CDR3: CASSTDREDYEQYF

size: -
V: TRBV7-3
length: 14
J: TRBJ2-2
D: -
DNA: TGTGCCAGCAGCCCTGACAGAAACACCGGGGAGCTGTTTTTT
CDR3: CASSPDRNTGELFF

size: -
V: TRBV6-5
length: 13
J: TRBJ2-1
D: -
DNA: TGTGCCAGCAGTAGGGGGGGAAACGATGAGCAGTTCTTC
CDR3: CASSRGGNDEQFF

size: -
V: TRBV28
length: 15
J: TRBJ1-2
D: -
DNA: TGTGCCAGCGTAATCGGAATGCCCGCACTCTATGGCTACACCTTC
CDR3: CASVIGMPALYGYTF

size: -
V: TRBV2
length: 17
J: TRBJ2-2
D: TRBD1
DNA: TGTGCCAGCAGATACCCGGGACAGAATACGAACACCGGGGAGCTGTTTTTT
CDR3: CASRYPGQNTNTGELFF

size: -
V: TRBV7-9
length: 14
J: TRBJ2-5
D: TRBD1
DNA: TGTGCCAGCAGCTTAGACGGCAGGGGGGAGACCCAGTACTTC
CDR3: CASSLDGRGETQYF

size: -
V: TRBV9
length: 14
J: TRBJ1-4
D: TRBD1
DNA: TGTGCCAGCAGCTCAGGGACAGGGAATGAAAAACTGTTTTTT
CDR3: CASSSGTGNEKLFF

size: -
V: TRBV19
length: 14
J: TRBJ1-5
D: -
DNA: TGTGCCAGTAGTTCTGGCCAGGCTTATCAGCCCCAGCATTTT
CDR3: CASSSGQAYQPQHF

size: -
V: TRBV7-3
length: 14
J: TRBJ2-7
D: -
DNA: TGTGCCAGCAGCCCGGGGTTGAGCTCCTACGAGCAGTACTTC
CDR3: CASSPGLSSYEQYF

size: once
V: TRBV11-2
length: 14
J: TRBJ1-5
D: -
DNA: TGTGCCAGCAGCTTAGATCCCAACTGGCCGCCCCAGCATTTT
CDR3: CASSLDPNWPPQHF

size: -
V: TRBV29-1
length: 11
J: TRBJ2-7
D: -
DNA: TGCAGCGTTGGTGGACAGTACGAGCAGTACTTC
CDR3: CSVGGQYEQYF

size: few
V: TRBV5-4
length: 14
J: TRBJ2-7
D: -
DNA: TGTGCCAGCAGCTTGGGGACAGACACCTACGAGCAGTACTTC
CDR3: CASSLGTDTYEQYF

size: few
V: TRBV30
length: 13
J: TRBJ2-7
D: TRBD1
DNA: TGTGCCTGGAGTGTAACAGGGGCCTACGAGCAGTACTTC
CDR3: CAWSVTGAYEQYF

size: -
V: TRBV25-1
length: 16
J: TRBJ2-7
D: TRBD1
DNA: TGTGCCAGCAGTGACCCCTCCGGGACAGGGGGCTACGAGCAGTACTTC
CDR3: CASSDPSGTGGYEQYF

size: -
V: TRBV28
length: 14
J: TRBJ2-1
D: TRBD1
DNA: TGTGCCAGCAGTTCACCGGGACAGAGTAGTGAGCAGTTCTTC
CDR3: CASSSPGQSSEQFF

size: -
V: TRBV5-4
length: 12
J: TRBJ1-2
D: -
DNA: TGTGCCAGCAGCTGGACGGGTGGTGGCTACACCTTC
CDR3: CASSWTGGGYTF

size: -
V: TRBV7-3
length: 14
J: TRBJ2-2
D: TRBD2
DNA: TGTGCCAGCAGCCGAGGGAGGGCCACCGGGGAGCTGTTTTTT
CDR3: CASSRGRATGELFF

size: -
V: TRBV28
length: 15
J: TRBJ2-4
D: TRBD1
DNA: TGTGCCAGCAGGAGCCCTGGGGGACAGGGATATATTCAGTACTTC
CDR3: CASRSPGGQGYIQYF

size: -
V: TRBV11-1
length: 12
J: TRBJ2-2
D: -
DNA: TGTGCCAGCAGTTTCTATCCCGGGGAGCTGCTTTTT
CDR3: CASSFYPGELLF

size: -
V: TRBV9
length: 15
J: TRBJ2-7
D: -
DNA: TGTGCCAGCAGCCAAGTCCCGGGAACGAGGTACGAGCAGTACTTC
CDR3: CASSQVPGTRYEQYF

size: few
V: TRBV5-1
length: 15
J: TRBJ2-3
D: TRBD1
DNA: TGCGCCAGCAGCTCACAGGGGGGCCTCACAGATACGCAGTATTTT
CDR3: CASSSQGGLTDTQYF

size: once
V: TRBV29-1
length: 15
J: TRBJ2-3
D: -
DNA: TGCAGCGCTCAAAAAGGGGGTACTAGCACAGATACGCAGTATTTT
CDR3: CSAQKGGTSTDTQYF

size: -
V: TRBV6-5
length: 15
J: TRBJ2-7
D: TRBD1
DNA: TGTGCCAGCAGTTCGTACGGGACAGGGGGATACGAGCAGTACTTC
CDR3: CASSSYGTGGYEQYF

size: -
V: TRBV5-6
length: 12
J: TRBJ1-1
D: -
DNA: TGTGCCAGCAACCGGCCCAACACTGAAGCTTTCTTT
CDR3: CASNRPNTEAFF

size: -
V: TRBV4-3
length: 14
J: TRBJ2-3
D: -
DNA: TGCGCCAGCGGGGTCGGACCCAACACAGATACGCAGTATTTT
CDR3: CASGVGPNTDTQYF

size: -
V: TRBV11-2
length: 15
J: TRBJ2-5
D: TRBD2
DNA: TGTGCCAGCAGCTGGGGACTGGCGGGAGGTCAGACCCAGTACTTC
CDR3: CASSWGLAGGQTQYF